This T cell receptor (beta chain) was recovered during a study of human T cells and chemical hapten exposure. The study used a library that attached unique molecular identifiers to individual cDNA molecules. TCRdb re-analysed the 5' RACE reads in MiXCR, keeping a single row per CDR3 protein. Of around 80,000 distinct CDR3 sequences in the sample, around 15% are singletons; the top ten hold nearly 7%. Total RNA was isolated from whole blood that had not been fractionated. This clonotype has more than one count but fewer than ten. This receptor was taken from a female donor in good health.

The CDR3: CASSQDPRGGEKLFF. DNA for the CDR3: TGTGCCAGCAGCCAAGATCCCCGAGGAGGTGAAAAACTGTTTTTT. This rearrangement joins TRBV3-1 to TRBJ1-4; D remains ambiguous. V gave up 0 bases and J gave up 7 bases, with 12 bases separating them. Germline lookup yields CDR1 LGHDT and CDR2 YNNKEL (reference sequence). CDR3 length: 15 residues.